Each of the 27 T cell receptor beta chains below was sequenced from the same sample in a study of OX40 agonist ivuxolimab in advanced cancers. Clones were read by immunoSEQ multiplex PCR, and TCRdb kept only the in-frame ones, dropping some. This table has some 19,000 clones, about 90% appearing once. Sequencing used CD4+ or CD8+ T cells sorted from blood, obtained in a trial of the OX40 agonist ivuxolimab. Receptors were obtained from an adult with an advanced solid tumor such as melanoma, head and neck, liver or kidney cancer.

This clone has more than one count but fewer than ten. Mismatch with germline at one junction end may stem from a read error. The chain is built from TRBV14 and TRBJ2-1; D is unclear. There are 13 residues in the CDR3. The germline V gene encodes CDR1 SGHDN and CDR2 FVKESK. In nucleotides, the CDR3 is TGTGCCAGCAGACAAGACGGTTCCAATGAGCAGTTCTTC. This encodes CASRQDGSNEQFF.

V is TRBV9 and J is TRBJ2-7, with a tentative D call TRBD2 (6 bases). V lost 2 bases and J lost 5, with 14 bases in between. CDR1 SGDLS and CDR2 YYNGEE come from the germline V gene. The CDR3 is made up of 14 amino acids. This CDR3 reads CASSVAGGLNEQYF. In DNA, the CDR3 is TGTGCCAGCAGCGTCGCCGGGGGTCTCAACGAGCAGTACTTC.

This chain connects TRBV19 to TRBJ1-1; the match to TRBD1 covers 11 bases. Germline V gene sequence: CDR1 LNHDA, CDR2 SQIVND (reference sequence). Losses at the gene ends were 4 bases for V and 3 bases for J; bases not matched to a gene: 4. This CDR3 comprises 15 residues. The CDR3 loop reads CASSTRDRGDTEAFF. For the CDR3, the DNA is TGTGCCAGTAGTACCCGGGACAGGGGGGACACTGAAGCTTTCTTT.

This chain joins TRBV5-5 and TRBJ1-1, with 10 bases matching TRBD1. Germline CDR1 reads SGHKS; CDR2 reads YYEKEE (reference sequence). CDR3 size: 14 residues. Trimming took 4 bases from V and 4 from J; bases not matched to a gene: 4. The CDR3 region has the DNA TGTGCCAGCAGCGTCGGACAGGGGGGCACTGAAGCTTTCTTT. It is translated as CASSVGQGGTEAFF.

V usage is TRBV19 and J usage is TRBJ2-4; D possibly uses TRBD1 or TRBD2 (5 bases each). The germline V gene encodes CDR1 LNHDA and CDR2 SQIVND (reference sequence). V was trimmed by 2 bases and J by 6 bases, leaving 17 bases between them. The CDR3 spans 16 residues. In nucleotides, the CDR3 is TGTGCCAGTAGTATAAACCAGGGACGACTGGGAAACATTCAGTACTTC. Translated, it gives CASSINQGRLGNIQYF.

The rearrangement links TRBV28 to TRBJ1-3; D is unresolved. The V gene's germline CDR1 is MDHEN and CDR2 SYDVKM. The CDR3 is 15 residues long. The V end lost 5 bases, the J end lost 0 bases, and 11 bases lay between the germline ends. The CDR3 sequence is CASSQGPGSGNTIYF. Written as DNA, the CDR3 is TGTGCCAGCAGTCAAGGACCGGGCTCTGGAAACACCATATATTTT. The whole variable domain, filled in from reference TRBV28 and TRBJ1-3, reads DVKVTQSSRYLVKRTGEKVFLECVQDMDHENMFWYRQDPGLGLRLIYFSYDVKMKEKGDIPEGYSVSREKKERFSLILESASTNQTSMYLCASSQGPGSGNTIYFGEGSWLTVV.

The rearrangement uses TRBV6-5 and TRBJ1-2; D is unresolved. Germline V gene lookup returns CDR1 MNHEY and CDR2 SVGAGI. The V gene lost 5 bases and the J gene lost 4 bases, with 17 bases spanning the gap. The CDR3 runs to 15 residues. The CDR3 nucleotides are TGTGCCAGCAGTCCCCGAGCGCGGGGAGGCTATGGCTACACCTTC. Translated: CASSPRARGGYGYTF.

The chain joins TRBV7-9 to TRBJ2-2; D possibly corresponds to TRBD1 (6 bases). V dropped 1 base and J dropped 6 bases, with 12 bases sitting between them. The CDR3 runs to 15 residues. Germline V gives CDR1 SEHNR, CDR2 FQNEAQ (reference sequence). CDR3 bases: TGTGCCAGCAGCTTAGACGCAGGGGTCGCCGGGGAGCTGTTTTTT. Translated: CASSLDAGVAGELFF.

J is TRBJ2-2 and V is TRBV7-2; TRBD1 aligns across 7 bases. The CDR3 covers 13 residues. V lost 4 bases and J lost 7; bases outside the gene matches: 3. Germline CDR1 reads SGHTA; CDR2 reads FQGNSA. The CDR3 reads CASSYRGDGELFF. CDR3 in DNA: TGTGCCAGCAGCTACAGGGGCGACGGGGAGCTGTTTTTT.

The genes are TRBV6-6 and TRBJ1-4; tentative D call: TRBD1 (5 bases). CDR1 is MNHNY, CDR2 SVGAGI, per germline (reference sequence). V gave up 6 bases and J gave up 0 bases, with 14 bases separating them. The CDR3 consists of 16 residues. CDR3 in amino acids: CASSLTEGSTNEKLFF. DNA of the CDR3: TGTGCCAGCAGCTTAACAGAGGGGTCAACTAATGAAAAACTGTTTTTT.

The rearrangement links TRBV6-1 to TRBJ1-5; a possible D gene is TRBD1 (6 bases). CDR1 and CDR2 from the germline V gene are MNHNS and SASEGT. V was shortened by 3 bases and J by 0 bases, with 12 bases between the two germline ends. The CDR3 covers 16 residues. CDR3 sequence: CASSEGGPYSNQPQHF. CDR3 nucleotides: TGTGCCAGCAGTGAGGGGGGCCCGTATAGCAATCAGCCCCAGCATTTT.

The CDR3 is CAWSVSASDTQYF. The DNA of the CDR3 is TGTGCCTGGAGTGTATCAGCTTCAGATACGCAGTATTTT. The chain uses TRBV30 and TRBJ2-3; no firm D call. The V end was cut by 0 bases, the J end by 4 bases, with 8 bases between. This CDR3 region has 13 residues. Germline CDR1 is GTSNPN and CDR2 is SVGIG (reference sequence).

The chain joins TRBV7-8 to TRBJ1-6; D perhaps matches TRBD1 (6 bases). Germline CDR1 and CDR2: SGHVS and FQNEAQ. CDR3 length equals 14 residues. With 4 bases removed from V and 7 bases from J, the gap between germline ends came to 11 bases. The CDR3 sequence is CASSSYRENSPLHF. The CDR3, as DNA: TGTGCCAGCAGCTCTTACAGGGAGAATTCACCCCTCCACTTT.

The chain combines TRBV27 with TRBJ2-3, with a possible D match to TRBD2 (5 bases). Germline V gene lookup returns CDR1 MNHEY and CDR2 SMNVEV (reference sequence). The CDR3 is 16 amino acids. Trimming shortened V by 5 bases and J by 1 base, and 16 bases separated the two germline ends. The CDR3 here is CASSAAGLLGTDTQYF. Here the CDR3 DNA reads TGTGCCAGCAGTGCCGCCGGACTCTTGGGCACAGATACGCAGTATTTT.

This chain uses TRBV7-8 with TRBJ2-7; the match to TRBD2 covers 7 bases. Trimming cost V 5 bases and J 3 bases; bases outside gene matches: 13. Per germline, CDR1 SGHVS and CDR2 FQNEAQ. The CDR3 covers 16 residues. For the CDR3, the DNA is TGTGCCAGCAGCCAAGGGCTAGCGGACACACTCTACGAGCAGTACTTC. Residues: CASSQGLADTLYEQYF.

This CDR3 is CSVPGTGPYGYTF. The CDR3 bases are TGCAGCGTTCCTGGGACGGGTCCCTATGGCTACACCTTC. This chain links TRBV29-1 with TRBJ1-2; D possibly corresponds to TRBD1 (5 bases). Germline-derived CDR1 and CDR2 are SQVTM and ANQGSEA. The V and J ends lost 5 bases and 4 bases respectively, with 14 bases between them. This CDR3 contains 13 residues.

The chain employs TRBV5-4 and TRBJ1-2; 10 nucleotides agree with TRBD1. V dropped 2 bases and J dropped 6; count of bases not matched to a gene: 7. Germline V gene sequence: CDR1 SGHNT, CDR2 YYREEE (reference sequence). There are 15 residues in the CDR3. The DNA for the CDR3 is TGTGCCAGCAGCTTCACAGACAGGGGGCTCAATGGCTACACCTTC. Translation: CASSFTDRGLNGYTF.

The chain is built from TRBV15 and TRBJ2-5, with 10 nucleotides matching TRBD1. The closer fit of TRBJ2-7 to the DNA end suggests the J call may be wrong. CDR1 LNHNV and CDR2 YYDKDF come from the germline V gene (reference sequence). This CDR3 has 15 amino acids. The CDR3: CATSRGTGGSYEQYF. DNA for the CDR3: TGTGCCACCAGCAGAGGGACAGGGGGCTCCTACGAGCAGTACTTC.

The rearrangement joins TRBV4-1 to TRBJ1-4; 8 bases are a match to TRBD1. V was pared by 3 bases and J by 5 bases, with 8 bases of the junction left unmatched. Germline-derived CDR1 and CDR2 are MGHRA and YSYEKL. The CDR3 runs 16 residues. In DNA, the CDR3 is TGCGCCAGCAGCCAGGACAAACAGGGGGGGAATGAAAAACTGTTTTTT. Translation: CASSQDKQGGNEKLFF.

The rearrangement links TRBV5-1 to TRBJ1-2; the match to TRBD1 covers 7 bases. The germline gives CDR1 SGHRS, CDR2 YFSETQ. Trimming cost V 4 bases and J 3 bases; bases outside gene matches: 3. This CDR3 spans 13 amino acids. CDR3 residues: CASSGGTDYGYTF. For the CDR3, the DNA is TGCGCCAGCAGCGGCGGGACAGACTATGGCTACACCTTC.

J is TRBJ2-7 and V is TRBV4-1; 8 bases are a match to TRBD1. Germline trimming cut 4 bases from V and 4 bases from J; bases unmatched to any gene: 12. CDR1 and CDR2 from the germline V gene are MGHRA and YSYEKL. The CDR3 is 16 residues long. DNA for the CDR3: TGCGCCAGCAGCCCGCAGGGAACAGGGGGAGTTTACGAGCAGTACTTC. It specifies CASSPQGTGGVYEQYF.

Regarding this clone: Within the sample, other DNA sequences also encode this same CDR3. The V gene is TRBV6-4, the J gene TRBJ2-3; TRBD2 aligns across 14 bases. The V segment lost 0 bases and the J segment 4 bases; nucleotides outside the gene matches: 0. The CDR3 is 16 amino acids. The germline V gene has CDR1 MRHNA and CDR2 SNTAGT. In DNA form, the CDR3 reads TGTGCCAGCAGTGACTCGACTAGCGGGGGGGCAGATACGCAGTATTTT. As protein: CASSDSTSGGADTQYF.

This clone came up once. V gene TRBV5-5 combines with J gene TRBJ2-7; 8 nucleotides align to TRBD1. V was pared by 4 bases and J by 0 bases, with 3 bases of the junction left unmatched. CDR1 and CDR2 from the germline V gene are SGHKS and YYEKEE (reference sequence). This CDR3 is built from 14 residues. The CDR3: CASSNGQGSYEQYF. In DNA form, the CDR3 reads TGTGCCAGCAGCAATGGACAGGGCTCCTACGAGCAGTACTTC.

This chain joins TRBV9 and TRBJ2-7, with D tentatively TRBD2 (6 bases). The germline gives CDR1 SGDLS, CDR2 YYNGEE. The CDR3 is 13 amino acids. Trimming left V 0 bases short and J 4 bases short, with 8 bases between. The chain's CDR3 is CASSVGGDYEQYF. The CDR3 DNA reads TGTGCCAGCAGCGTAGGGGGGGATTACGAGCAGTACTTC.

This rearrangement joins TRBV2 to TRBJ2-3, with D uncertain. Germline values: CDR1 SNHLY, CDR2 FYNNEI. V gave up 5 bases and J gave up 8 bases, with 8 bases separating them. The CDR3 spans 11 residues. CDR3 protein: CASSPFLTQYF. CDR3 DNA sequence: TGTGCCAGCAGTCCGTTTCTTACGCAGTATTTT.

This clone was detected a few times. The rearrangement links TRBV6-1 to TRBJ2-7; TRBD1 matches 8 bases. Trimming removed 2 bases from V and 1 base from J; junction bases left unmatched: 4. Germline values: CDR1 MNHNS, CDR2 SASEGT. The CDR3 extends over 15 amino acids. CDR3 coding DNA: TGTGCCAGCAGTGAATTCTGGACAGGGTCCTACGAGCAGTACTTC. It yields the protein CASSEFWTGSYEQYF.

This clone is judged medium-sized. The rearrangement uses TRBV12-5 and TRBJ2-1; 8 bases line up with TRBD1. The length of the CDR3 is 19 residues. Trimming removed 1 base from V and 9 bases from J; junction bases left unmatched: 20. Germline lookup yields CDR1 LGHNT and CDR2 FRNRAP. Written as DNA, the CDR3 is TGTGCTAGTGGTTTGGACCTCCAACATGGACAGGGCCCCTCAGTTGAGCAGTTCTTC. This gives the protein CASGLDLQHGQGPSVEQFF.